A single sample is the source of the 7 T cell receptor beta chains below, sequenced in a study of response to subunit inactivated influenza vaccine. Using its own MiXCR run on the RT-PCR reads, TCRdb lists one record per CDR3 protein. Here the sample spans some 150,000 distinct CDR3 sequences, approximately 12% being singletons. These same records also appear under a second study, on T cells expressing NK-cell markers. That source notes: The authors made TCR beta cDNA libraries by 5'RACE template switching. This switching added a universal primer site and UMIs.

The input for sequencing was CD8+ T cells sorted from PBMCs, taken about 11 days after vaccination. All receptors come from a man over 45 who received an inactivated influenza vaccine.

The chain joins TRBV7-9 to TRBJ1-1, with a weak D call TRBD1 (6 bases). This CDR3 is built from 14 residues. In germline, CDR1 is SEHNR, CDR2 FQNEAQ (reference sequence). The V and J ends lost 7 bases and 3 bases respectively, with 15 bases between them. The CDR3 nucleotides read TGTGCCAGCACCCCAGGGGTTGGGGACACTGAAGCTTTCTTT. Translating it yields CASTPGVGDTEAFF.

This clonotype was seen at least ten times. DNA for the CDR3: TGCAGTGCTTCCCTGACAGGGGTAGGACAGCCCCAGCATTTT. Translated: CSASLTGVGQPQHF. The chain has TRBV20-1 and TRBJ1-5; 8 bases agree with TRBD1. With 5 bases clipped from V and 7 bases from J, the junction kept 10 bases outside the gene matches. Germline CDR1 reads DFQATT; CDR2 reads SNEGSKA (reference sequence). CDR3 length: 14 residues.

The table lists this clonotype with a few counts. J is TRBJ2-7 and V is TRBV28, with 10 bases lining up with TRBD1. V lost 6 bases, J lost 2 bases, and 10 bases stayed unmatched. CDR1 and CDR2 (germline): MDHEN, SYDVKM. CDR3 length: 16 residues. In DNA, the CDR3 is TGTGCCAGCAGCTATAACCCCGGACAGGGGGCCTACGAGCAGTACTTC. Its protein product is CASSYNPGQGAYEQYF.

This clonotype was detected only a few times. The chain recombines TRBV12-3 or TRBV12-4 with TRBJ2-5; D remains unclear. Trimming cost V 1 base and J 4 bases, with 10 bases left between them. This CDR3 spans 14 amino acids. The CDR3 reads CASSLVDIGETQYF. As DNA, the CDR3 is TGTGCCAGCAGTTTAGTCGACATCGGAGAGACCCAGTACTTC.

The chain links TRBV25-1 to TRBJ2-5; no clear D gene. The germline V gene encodes CDR1 MGHDK and CDR2 SYGVNS. V dropped 6 bases and J dropped 0 bases, with 17 bases sitting between them. The CDR3 runs 16 residues. The CDR3 DNA reads TGTGCCAGCAGCCGGTTGGACGCCGCCTACCAAGAGACCCAGTACTTC. The encoded protein is CASSRLDAAYQETQYF.

The sample holds many counts of this clonotype. The CDR3 region has the DNA TGTGCCAGCAGTTACACCCGGACAGACCAAGAGACCCAGTACTTC. This gives the protein CASSYTRTDQETQYF. This rearrangement joins TRBV6-5 to TRBJ2-5; D is perhaps TRBD1 (6 bases). This CDR3 is 15 amino acids long. Trimming left V 2 bases short and J 0 bases short, with 10 bases between. In germline, CDR1 is MNHEY, CDR2 SVGAGI.

There are a few counts of this clonotype. V gene TRBV7-9 combines with J gene TRBJ1-2; tentative D call: TRBD1 (6 bases). V lost 4 bases, J lost 4 bases, and 13 bases lay in between. The CDR3 is 14 amino acids. Germline assignment: CDR1 SEHNR and CDR2 FQNEAQ (reference sequence). The CDR3 bases are TGTGCCAGCAGCTATAAACAGGGCTTCTATGGCTACACCTTC. It is translated as CASSYKQGFYGYTF.